One sample yielded the 32 T cell receptor beta chains listed below, sequenced in a study of blood T cell repertoires in COVID-19. TCRdb's copy holds only in-frame clones and misses some; the assay was immunoSEQ multiplex PCR. The sample contains 300,000 to 500,000 clones, roughly 90% of which appear only once. The specimen was PBMCs or T cells enriched from blood (not recorded which). The receptors here all came from a woman under 40 with acute COVID-19.

The V and J genes are TRBV3-1 (or the pseudogene TRBV3-2) and TRBJ1-1, with TRBD1 identical over 7 bases. V gave up 4 bases and J gave up 0 bases; unmatched junction bases: 8. CDR3 size: 16 residues. Germline V lookup: CDR1 LGHDT, CDR2 YNNKEL (reference sequence). The chain's CDR3 is CASSRKLQGLNTEAFF. CDR3 sequence (DNA): TGTGCCAGCAGCCGCAAACTACAGGGGTTGAACACTGAAGCTTTCTTT.

J is TRBJ2-5 and V is TRBV27; 11 nucleotides agree with TRBD2. The germline V gene encodes CDR1 MNHEY and CDR2 SMNVEV (reference sequence). The CDR3 sequence is 15 residues long. V dropped 5 bases and J dropped 4; count of bases not matched to a gene: 6. The chain's CDR3 is CASSIAGGRGETQYF. The CDR3 DNA sequence: TGTGCCAGCAGTATAGCGGGGGGGCGGGGAGAGACCCAGTACTTC.

The V gene is TRBV4-1, the J gene TRBJ1-6, with no clear D. Deletions cut 4 bases from V and 0 bases from J, with 16 bases between. The CDR3 covers 18 residues. Germline lookup yields CDR1 MGHRA and CDR2 YSYEKL. CDR3 sequence reads: CASSREGGSSSYNSPLHF. The CDR3 DNA reads TGCGCCAGCAGCCGAGAGGGAGGCAGCAGCTCCTATAATTCACCCCTCCACTTT.

This chain joins TRBV4-3 and TRBJ1-6; no definite D call. The CDR3 length is 17 residues. CDR1 and CDR2 from the germline V gene are LGHNA and YSLEER. The V end was cut by 1 base, the J end by 3 bases, with 13 bases between. This chain's CDR3 is CASSQVFNSLYNSPLHF. The CDR3 coding sequence is TGCGCCAGCAGCCAAGTCTTCAACAGCCTCTATAATTCACCCCTCCACTTT.

CDR3 loop: CASSLNPAGGTDTQYF. The CDR3 coding sequence is TGTGCCAGCAGCTTGAACCCCGCGGGAGGTACAGATACGCAGTATTTT. The chain combines TRBV5-4 with TRBJ2-3; 8 bases map to TRBD2. Germline V CDR1 and CDR2: SGHNT, YYREEE (reference sequence). J lost 3 bases, V lost 1 base, and 7 bases had no gene match. The CDR3 consists of 16 residues. Using reference TRBV5-4 and TRBJ2-3 for the parts outside the CDR3, the full variable domain is ETGVTQSPTHLIKTRGQQVTLRCSSQSGHNTVSWYQQALGQGPQFIFQYYREEENGRGNFPPRFSGLQFPNYSSELNVNALELDDSALYLCASSLNPAGGTDTQYFGPGTRLTVL.

The genes are TRBV10-3 and TRBJ1-5; D is unresolved. The germline gives CDR1 ENHRY, CDR2 SYGVKD. V dropped 6 bases and J dropped 5 bases, with 11 bases sitting between them. The CDR3 spans 13 residues. This CDR3 is CAIRPQRDQPQHF. The CDR3 nucleotides are TGTGCCATCAGACCCCAGCGGGATCAGCCCCAGCATTTT.

This clone has just one count. This chain links TRBV19 with TRBJ1-5; D not certain. This CDR3 has 13 amino acids. The germline gives CDR1 LNHDA, CDR2 SQIVND (reference sequence). V was clipped by 1 base and J by 6 bases, with 7 bases between them. In DNA form, the CDR3 reads TGTGCCAGTAGTATAGCAGCGGTTCAGCCCCAGCATTTT. Protein sequence: CASSIAAVQPQHF.

This clone was observed at least ten times. The CDR3 is CASDRANYGYTF. In DNA, the CDR3 is TGTGCCAGCGACAGGGCTAACTATGGCTACACCTTC. The chain has TRBV9 and TRBJ1-2; the match to TRBD1 covers 7 bases. The CDR3 sequence is 12 residues long. Unmatched junction bases numbered 0, after V lost 7 bases and J lost 0 bases. From germline, CDR1 is SGDLS and CDR2 YYNGEE.

V gene TRBV18 combines with J gene TRBJ1-5; TRBD1 matches 8 bases. Losses at the gene ends were 6 bases for V and 7 bases for J; bases not matched to a gene: 5. CDR1 is KGHSH, CDR2 LQKENI, per germline. The CDR3 contains 13 residues. The CDR3 reads CASSETGGQPQHF. As DNA, the CDR3 is TGTGCCAGCTCCGAAACAGGGGGACAGCCCCAGCATTTT.

This rearrangement joins TRBV7-3 to TRBJ1-1, with TRBD1 matching over 7 bases. This CDR3 spans 13 amino acids. Trimming cost V 4 bases and J 6 bases; bases outside gene matches: 5. The germline gives CDR1 SGHTA, CDR2 FQGTGA. CDR3 sequence: CASSSQGVAEAFF. The DNA of the CDR3 is TGTGCCAGCAGCTCCCAGGGGGTCGCTGAAGCTTTCTTT.

The V gene is TRBV6-1, the J gene TRBJ1-4; 7 nucleotides line up with TRBD1. Germline CDR1 and CDR2: MNHNS and SASEGT. V was clipped by 3 bases and J by 8 bases; unmatched bases: 9. This CDR3 comprises 15 residues. Written as DNA, the CDR3 is TGTGCCAGCAGTGAGAGACAGGGAGGAAGGGAAAAACTGTTTTTT. Protein product: CASSERQGGREKLFF.

This clone has a handful of counts. The rearrangement joins TRBV7-8 to TRBJ1-3; D gene unclear. Trimming cost V 0 bases and J 0 bases, with 12 bases left between them. The CDR3 length is 17 residues. The germline V gene has CDR1 SGHVS and CDR2 FQNEAQ. The CDR3 DNA sequence: TGTGCCAGCAGCTTAGCGGGCCAAAGGTACTCTGGAAACACCATATATTTT. Its translation is CASSLAGQRYSGNTIYF.

V gene TRBV5-1 combines with J gene TRBJ2-2; a possible D gene is TRBD1 (6 bases). The V end was cut by 5 bases, the J end by 6 bases, with 14 bases between. This CDR3 spans 14 amino acids. Germline CDR1 reads SGHRS; CDR2 reads YFSETQ. CDR3 residues: CASSKGGYAGELFF. The CDR3 DNA follows: TGCGCCAGCAGTAAAGGGGGATATGCCGGGGAGCTGTTTTTT.

CDR3 DNA sequence: TGCGCCAGCAGCAGGGGGACAGGGGTACCCTACGAGCAGTACTTC. Encoded protein: CASSRGTGVPYEQYF. J is TRBJ2-7 and V is TRBV5-1; 10 nucleotides agree with TRBD1. The CDR3 length is 15 residues. V lost 4 bases and J lost 2; bases outside the gene matches: 6. Germline V gene lookup returns CDR1 SGHRS and CDR2 YFSETQ.

The chain joins TRBV7-3 to TRBJ2-3; possibly TRBD2 for D (5 bases). This CDR3 comprises 16 residues. The germline gives CDR1 SGHTA, CDR2 FQGTGA. The V and J ends lost 2 bases and 1 base respectively, with 13 bases between them. The CDR3 loop is CASSLGLYPGTDTQYF. DNA of the CDR3: TGTGCCAGCAGCTTAGGACTGTATCCTGGCACAGATACGCAGTATTTT. The full variable domain, with the rest looked up from reference TRBV7-3 and TRBJ2-3, is GAGVSQTPSNKVTEKGKYVELRCDPISGHTALYWYRQSLGQGPEFLIYFQGTGAADDSGLPNDRFFAVRPEGSVSTLKIQRTERGDSAVYLCASSLGLYPGTDTQYFGPGTRLTVL.

The genes are TRBV6-2 or TRBV6-3 and TRBJ2-1, with D perhaps TRBD1 (6 bases). The CDR3 contains 16 residues. V dropped 0 bases and J dropped 4 bases, with 13 bases sitting between them. Looked up from germline, CDR1 is MNHEY and CDR2 is SVGEGT. The CDR3 here is CASSYSRTAVYNEQFF. CDR3 bases: TGTGCCAGCAGTTACTCTCGGACAGCAGTATACAATGAGCAGTTCTTC.

The V and J genes are TRBV3-1 (or the pseudogene TRBV3-2) and TRBJ1-5; tentative D call: TRBD1 (5 bases). Trimming removed 3 bases from V and 1 base from J, with 7 bases in between. The CDR3 contains 14 residues. CDR1 and CDR2 from the germline V gene are LGHDT and YNNKEL (reference sequence). This CDR3 is CASSHGGSNQPQHF. CDR3 nucleotide sequence: TGTGCCAGCAGCCACGGGGGGAGCAATCAGCCCCAGCATTTT.

This chain uses TRBV7-8 with TRBJ1-5, with TRBD1 identical over 12 bases. From germline, CDR1 is SGHVS and CDR2 FQNEAQ. The CDR3 is 20 amino acids. V was pared by 0 bases and J by 3 bases, with 12 bases of the junction left unmatched. CDR3 region: CASSLAAPGQGAYNNQPQHF. The DNA of the CDR3 is TGTGCCAGCAGCTTAGCGGCACCGGGACAGGGGGCTTATAACAATCAGCCCCAGCATTTT.

The V call is TRBV6-2 or TRBV6-3, the J call TRBJ2-5; TRBD2 matches at 9 bases. The CDR3 is 17 residues long. With 0 bases clipped from V and 5 bases from J, the junction kept 10 bases outside the gene matches. Looked up from germline, CDR1 is MNHEY and CDR2 is SVGEGT. The CDR3 DNA is TGTGCCAGCAGTTACTCGACAGCGGGGGGCCCCACGGAGACCCAGTACTTC. It codes for CASSYSTAGGPTETQYF.

CDR3: CASRSGTGLISGNTIYF. Here the CDR3 DNA reads TGTGCCAGCAGGTCCGGGACAGGGTTGATTTCTGGAAACACCATATATTTT. This sequence joins TRBV28 and TRBJ1-3; 9 nucleotides match TRBD1. V gave up 6 bases and J gave up 1 base; unmatched junction bases: 10. Germline V gives CDR1 MDHEN, CDR2 SYDVKM. The CDR3 length is 17 residues.

The CDR3 is CSVREYGYTF. CDR3 DNA sequence: TGCAGCGTTAGGGAGTATGGCTACACCTTC. The V and J genes are TRBV29-1 and TRBJ1-2; D not resolved. CDR1 is SQVTM and CDR2 is ANQGSEA in the germline V gene. The CDR3 totals 10 residues. V was cut by 5 bases and J by 5 bases, with 6 bases left in between.

This chain uses TRBV14 with TRBJ1-1; TRBD1 matches 7 bases. The CDR3 length is 13 residues. Germline V gene sequence: CDR1 SGHDN, CDR2 FVKESK. The V gene end was trimmed by 1 base and the J gene end by 10 bases; junction bases not matched to a gene: 6. CDR3 protein: CASSQAARQGAFF. In DNA form, the CDR3 reads TGTGCCAGCAGCCAAGCCGCTCGACAGGGAGCTTTCTTT.

The chain carries TRBV10-3 and TRBJ2-2; D uncertain. V shed 5 bases and J shed 4 bases, with 5 bases lying between them. Looked up from germline, CDR1 is ENHRY and CDR2 is SYGVKD. The CDR3 runs 12 residues. The DNA for the CDR3 is TGTGCCATCAGTACCAGCACCGGGGAGCTGTTTTTT. Its translation is CAISTSTGELFF.

The chain uses TRBV7-3 and TRBJ1-6, with D tentatively TRBD1 (5 bases). Deletions cut 5 bases from V and 5 bases from J, with 13 bases between. This CDR3 has 15 residues. CDR1 is SGHTA, CDR2 FQGTGA, per germline. This CDR3 is CASSPQGHDNSPLHF. The DNA for the CDR3 is TGTGCCAGCAGCCCCCAGGGTCATGATAATTCACCCCTCCACTTT.

The chain is built from TRBV28 and TRBJ2-4, with a tentative D call TRBD1 (5 bases). The CDR3 has 15 residues. CDR1 and CDR2 from the germline V gene are MDHEN and SYDVKM. Trimming shortened V by 3 bases and J by 4 bases, and 13 bases separated the two germline ends. CDR3 coding DNA: TGTGCCAGCAGTTTGCAAGGGGCTTTGAAAAACATTCAGTACTTC. Amino acid sequence: CASSLQGALKNIQYF.

This clone was observed once. The chain recombines TRBV2 with TRBJ1-1, with D unresolved. The germline gives CDR1 SNHLY, CDR2 FYNNEI. There are 13 residues in the CDR3. The V gene lost 8 bases and the J gene lost 1 base, with 11 bases spanning the gap. The CDR3 protein is CASLRTPNTEAFF. The CDR3 coding sequence is TGTGCCAGCCTACGCACCCCGAACACTGAAGCTTTCTTT.

This sequence joins TRBV18 and TRBJ2-1; 15 bases fit TRBD2. The germline V gene has CDR1 KGHSH and CDR2 LQKENI. Trimming cost V 8 bases and J 3 bases; bases outside gene matches: 8. There are 17 residues in the CDR3. The CDR3 region is CASATGTSGGHYNEQFF. The DNA for the CDR3 is TGTGCCAGCGCTACCGGGACTAGCGGGGGGCACTACAATGAGCAGTTCTTC.

This chain joins TRBV5-6 and TRBJ1-2, with D possibly matching TRBD1 (6 bases). With 1 base removed from V and 3 bases from J, the gap between germline ends came to 7 bases. Germline values: CDR1 SGHDT, CDR2 YYEEEE. The length of the CDR3 is 13 residues. CDR3 residues: CASSLTGYYGYTF. CDR3 sequence (DNA): TGTGCCAGCAGCTTGACAGGGTACTATGGCTACACCTTC.

Only a few counts were recorded for this clone. The chain is built from TRBV19 and TRBJ1-1; 11 bases line up with TRBD1. Germline lookup yields CDR1 LNHDA and CDR2 SQIVND (reference sequence). J lost 4 bases, V lost 4 bases, and 5 bases had no gene match. This CDR3 is 15 amino acids long. CDR3 in amino acids: CASSKAGTGGTEAFF. As DNA, the CDR3 is TGTGCCAGTAGTAAAGCCGGGACAGGGGGCACTGAAGCTTTCTTT.

This clone has just one count. The chain links TRBV7-3 to TRBJ1-2; weak D call: TRBD1 (5 bases). Trimming cost V 2 bases and J 4 bases, with 8 bases left between them. The CDR3 loop spans 13 amino acids. Germline-derived CDR1 and CDR2 are SGHTA and FQGTGA. The DNA of the CDR3 is TGTGCCAGCAGCTTATCAGGGTCCTATGGCTACACCTTC. This translates into CASSLSGSYGYTF.

The chain joins TRBV6-1 to TRBJ2-6, with 10 nucleotides matching TRBD1. The junction had 1 base not matched to a gene; V was cut back by 2 bases and J by 3 bases. Germline V CDR1 and CDR2: MNHNS, SASEGT. The CDR3 contains 16 residues. As DNA, the CDR3 is TGTGCCAGCAGTGAAAGGGACAGGGGTGGGGCCAACGTCCTGACTTTC. Protein sequence: CASSERDRGGANVLTF.

This clone came up once. The chain joins TRBV24-1 to TRBJ1-5, with TRBD1 identical over 7 bases. Germline CDR1 reads KGHDR; CDR2 reads SFDVKD. Trimming removed 3 bases from V and 6 bases from J; junction bases left unmatched: 7. The CDR3 is 15 amino acids. CDR3 residues: CATSDPTGAGQPQHF. DNA of the CDR3: TGTGCCACCAGTGATCCCACAGGGGCGGGTCAGCCCCAGCATTTT.